The sequence of this T cell receptor beta chain was determined in a study of T cell responses to AZD1222 COVID-19 vaccine. Study-level results: Samples come after the peak T cell response, not at day 14. Recipients of AZD1222 seropositive at baseline numbered only 5 or 6.

Only in-frame clones appear in the TCRdb table, and some are missing; sequencing was by immunoSEQ multiplex PCR. Of some 200,000 clones in the sample, around nine tenths are singletons; the top ten hold 3.6%. CDR1 and CDR2 from the germline V gene are MDHEN and SYDVKM. CDR3 length: 13 residues. Trimming removed 9 bases at V and 7 bases at J, with 16 bases between. Remarks on this clone: Its target is not known.

This rearrangement joins TRBV28 to TRBJ1-5; D remains ambiguous. This clonotype was sampled from an adult who received the MenACWY meningococcal vaccine as a control. The material was peripheral blood, obtained 28 days after the second dose of the MenACWY control vaccine. Here the CDR3 reads CASTLGIVQPQHF. In DNA form, the CDR3 reads TGTGCCAGTACCCTGGGGATCGTCCAGCCCCAGCATTTT.